These 9 T cell receptor beta chains were sequenced from one sample in a study of neoadjuvant anti-PD-1 for oral cavity cancer. The data were produced by immunoSEQ multiplex PCR, yet TCRdb's version contains in-frame clones alone and is incomplete. The sample includes about 14,000 clones, about three quarters of them seen just once. Time point noted: after neoadjuvant nivolumab, at surgical resection. The sample in question was PBMCs, obtained after nivolumab (anti-PD-1) treatment. These receptors all come from a person aged 35 to 85 with oral cavity squamous cell carcinoma.

The chain joins TRBV7-9 to TRBJ1-2; TRBD1 might be the D (6 bases). The CDR3 totals 17 residues. V was pared by 5 bases and J by 4 bases, with 23 bases between. Germline V gene lookup returns CDR1 SEHNR and CDR2 FQNEAQ (reference sequence). CDR3 region: CASSPPGEGGYSYGYTF. The CDR3 DNA reads as TGTGCCAGCAGCCCACCTGGCGAAGGGGGGTATAGCTATGGCTACACCTTC.

This chain links TRBV6-5 with TRBJ1-3; possible D gene TRBD1, 5 bases. Germline V gene data show CDR1 as MNHEY and CDR2 as SVGAGI. There are 14 residues in the CDR3. Deletions cut 3 bases from V and 5 bases from J, with 11 bases between. CDR3 protein: CASSYSGKRNTIYF. DNA of the CDR3: TGTGCCAGCAGTTATTCAGGGAAACGAAACACCATATATTTT.

The sample holds one count of this clone. This chain joins TRBV5-1 and TRBJ2-7; D gene uncertain. Germline V gene data show CDR1 as SGHRS and CDR2 as YFSETQ. This CDR3 is 13 amino acids long. The germline V and J ends were trimmed by 7 bases and 2 bases, with 13 bases remaining between them. The CDR3 spells CASGSKDAYEQYF. The CDR3 nucleotides are TGCGCCAGCGGGTCGAAGGATGCCTACGAGCAGTACTTC.

V gene TRBV20-1 combines with J gene TRBJ2-1; maybe TRBD2 (5 bases). CDR3 length: 11 amino acids. Germline assignment: CDR1 DFQATT and CDR2 SNEGSKA (reference sequence). Trimming left V 7 bases short and J 8 bases short, with 12 bases between. CDR3 loop: CSVTDGDEQFF. The CDR3 region has the DNA TGCAGTGTTACAGACGGGGATGAGCAGTTCTTC.

This clone was counted only a few times. The V gene is TRBV5-1, the J gene TRBJ2-3; 8 positions agree with TRBD2. CDR1 and CDR2 from the germline V gene are SGHRS and YFSETQ. This CDR3 spans 15 amino acids. After removal of 1 base from V and 8 bases from J, the junction contained 9 bases not matched to a gene. The CDR3: CASSLYTSGPGTQYF. The CDR3 DNA follows: TGCGCCAGCAGCTTGTATACTAGCGGTCCGGGTACGCAGTATTTT.

This clone showed up just a few times. The chain employs TRBV30 and TRBJ1-4; D might be TRBD1 (5 bases). V lost 2 bases, J lost 7 bases, and 14 bases lay in between. Germline CDR1 is GTSNPN and CDR2 is SVGIG (reference sequence). The CDR3 consists of 14 residues. CDR3 nucleotide sequence: TGTGCCTGGAGTCAAGGGGCCGCGGGTGAAAAACTGTTTTTT. Translated: CAWSQGAAGEKLFF.

This chain connects TRBV5-1 to TRBJ2-3, with TRBD1 as a possible D gene (5 bases). V shed 7 bases and J shed 5 bases, with 14 bases lying between them. The CDR3 contains 13 residues. The germline gives CDR1 SGHRS, CDR2 YFSETQ. The CDR3 here is CASFVGHEDTQYF. The CDR3 DNA reads TGCGCCAGCTTTGTGGGGCATGAAGATACGCAGTATTTT.

Details on this clone: A read error may account for a junction end that differs from germline. The rearrangement uses TRBV7-7 and TRBJ2-5; D remains ambiguous. Germline-derived CDR1 and CDR2 are SSHAT and FNYEAQ (reference sequence). The CDR3 loop spans 13 amino acids. The CDR3 loop is CASSLQGLETQYF. CDR3 nucleotide sequence: TGTGCTAGCAGCTTACAAGGCCTAGAGACCCAGTACTTC.

The J gene is TRBJ2-1, the V gene TRBV15; the D gene could be TRBD1 or TRBD2 (5 bases each). V was pared by 3 bases and J by 7 bases, with 19 bases between. The CDR3 length is 16 residues. CDR1 is LNHNV, CDR2 YYDKDF, per germline (reference sequence). CDR3: CATSSRVTGTTNEQFF. The CDR3 nucleotides read TGTGCCACCAGCAGTCGGGTTACCGGGACCACGAATGAGCAGTTCTTC.